A selection of T cell receptor beta chains follows, all from one sample in a study of blood T cell repertoires in COVID-19. TCRdb's table, derived via immunoSEQ multiplex PCR, lists solely in-frame clones and lacks some. The repertoire consists of about 290,000 clones, with about 89% occurring once and the leading ten covering 1.5% to 2%. Sequencing input: PBMCs or T cells enriched from blood (not recorded which). Source of these receptors: a woman aged 40 to 50 who had recovered from COVID-19. Both conserved end residues are part of each CDR3. Fields, in order: V gene, J gene, D gene, clone size, CDR3 DNA, CDR3 protein. D genes are given only for firm matches. Size is omitted from some rows. Given values are once, few, many or a class for expanded clones.

>TRBV9|TRBJ1-1|TRBD1|-
TGTGCCAGCAGCGTAGGACAGGGGTTGGCCACTGAAGCTTTCTTT
CASSVGQGLATEAFF
>TRBV29-1|TRBJ2-5|TRBD1|-
TGCAGCGTCTCGACAGGGGCGGAGACCCAGTACTTC
CSVSTGAETQYF
>TRBV6-5|TRBJ1-2|-|few
TGTGCCAGCAGTTACTCGAGACAGAACTATGGCTACACCTTC
CASSYSRQNYGYTF
>TRBV5-1|TRBJ1-2|TRBD1|-
TGCGCCAGCAAGGGGACAGTTGACAACTATGGCTACACCTTC
CASKGTVDNYGYTF
>TRBV6-1|TRBJ2-7|TRBD1|-
TGTGCCAGCAGGGAAGACAGGGGGGGCTCCTACGAGCAGTACTTC
CASREDRGGSYEQYF
>TRBV5-5|TRBJ1-2|-|-
TGTGCCAGCAGCTTCCCCCCGGGCAGGGCCACTGATGGCTACACCTTC
CASSFPPGRATDGYTF
>TRBV5-1|TRBJ2-7|-|-
TGCGCCAGCAGCGGGACATCCTACTACGAGCAGTACTTC
CASSGTSYYEQYF
>TRBV2|TRBJ1-4|TRBD1|-
TGTGCCAGCAGTCAACAGGGGGCCTTTAATGAAAAACTGTTTTTT
CASSQQGAFNEKLFF
>TRBV7-3|TRBJ2-1|-|-
TGTGCCAGCAGAGAAACAGGGACGTCCTACAATGAGCAGTTCTTC
CASRETGTSYNEQFF
>TRBV5-6|TRBJ2-3|TRBD2|-
TGTGCCAGCAGCTTGAGTAGTAGCGGGGCGTCCGCAGATACGCAGTATTTT
CASSLSSSGASADTQYF
>TRBV15|TRBJ1-2|-|-
TGTGCCACCAGCAGAGATCTACAGGGCCAGAATGGCTACACCTTC
CATSRDLQGQNGYTF